This T cell receptor beta chain was sequenced during a study of cytomegalovirus exposure and HLA in healthy donors. The wider study: A preliminary data release comprised tens of millions of unique TCRs obtained from HLA-typed donors.

This PCR relied on a set of 60 Vbeta primers and 13 Jbeta primers. Original analysis: There were around 80 million unique TCR beta chains by a later count, and approximately 11 million of them were shared. Clones were read by immunoSEQ multiplex PCR, and TCRdb kept only the in-frame ones, dropping some. That table is the source of V, J and clone size, and D and trimming were worked out from the DNA. The sample shows around 150,000 clones, roughly 80% of them seen only once. With respect to this clone: Its antigen remains unidentified.

Study conclusions and caveats: Earlier findings revealed that most TCR beta V segments proved productive either about 87% or about 30% of the time.

With 5 bases clipped from V and 2 bases from J, the junction kept 6 bases outside the gene matches. The CDR3 consists of 16 residues. Germline V gene sequence: CDR1 SGHNT, CDR2 YENEEA. Sequencing was done on a sample of PBMCs. V gene TRBV11-3 combines with J gene TRBJ2-5; TRBD2 matches 12 bases. This TCR derives from a human donor in good health. CDR3 in amino acids: CASSRTSGVYQETQYF. Written as DNA, the CDR3 is TGTGCCAGCAGCCGGACTAGCGGGGTATATCAAGAGACCCAGTACTTC.